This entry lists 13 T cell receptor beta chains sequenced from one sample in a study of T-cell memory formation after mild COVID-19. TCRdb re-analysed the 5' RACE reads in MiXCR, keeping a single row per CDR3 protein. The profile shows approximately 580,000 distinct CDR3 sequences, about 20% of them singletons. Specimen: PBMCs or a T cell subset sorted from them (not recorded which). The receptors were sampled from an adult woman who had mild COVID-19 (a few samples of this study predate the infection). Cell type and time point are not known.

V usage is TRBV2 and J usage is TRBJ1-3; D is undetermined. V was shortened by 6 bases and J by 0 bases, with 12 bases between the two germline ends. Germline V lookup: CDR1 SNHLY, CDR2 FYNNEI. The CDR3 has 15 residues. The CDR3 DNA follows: TGTGCCAGCAGCCGGCGGACTGACTCTGGAAACACCATATATTTT. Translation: CASSRRTDSGNTIYF.

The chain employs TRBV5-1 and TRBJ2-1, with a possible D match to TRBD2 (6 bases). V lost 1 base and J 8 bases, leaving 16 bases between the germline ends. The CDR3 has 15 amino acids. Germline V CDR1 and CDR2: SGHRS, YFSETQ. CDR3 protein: CASSLSGTWSYEQFF. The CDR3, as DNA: TGCGCCAGCAGCTTGTCCGGGACTTGGAGTTATGAGCAGTTCTTC.

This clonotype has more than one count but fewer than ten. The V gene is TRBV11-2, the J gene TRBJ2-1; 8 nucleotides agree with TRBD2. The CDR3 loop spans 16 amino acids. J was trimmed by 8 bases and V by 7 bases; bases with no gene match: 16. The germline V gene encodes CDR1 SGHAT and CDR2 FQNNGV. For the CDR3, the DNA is TGTGCCAGCACCCCCCCCTGGGCGGGAGGTCACTATGAGCAGTTCTTC. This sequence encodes CASTPPWAGGHYEQFF.

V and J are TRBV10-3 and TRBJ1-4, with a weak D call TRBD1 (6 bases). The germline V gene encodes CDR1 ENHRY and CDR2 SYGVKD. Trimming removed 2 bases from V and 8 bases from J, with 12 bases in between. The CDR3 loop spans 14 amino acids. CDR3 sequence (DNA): TGTGCCATCAGTGAGGGCCAGGGGCGCGAAAAACTGTTTTTT. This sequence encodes CAISEGQGREKLFF.

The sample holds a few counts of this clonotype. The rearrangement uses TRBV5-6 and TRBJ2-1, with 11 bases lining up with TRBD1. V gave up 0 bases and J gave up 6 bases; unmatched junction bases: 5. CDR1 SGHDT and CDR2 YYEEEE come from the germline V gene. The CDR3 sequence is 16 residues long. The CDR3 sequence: CASSLVGTGGINEQFF. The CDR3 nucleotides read TGTGCCAGCAGCTTGGTCGGGACAGGGGGAATCAATGAGCAGTTCTTC.

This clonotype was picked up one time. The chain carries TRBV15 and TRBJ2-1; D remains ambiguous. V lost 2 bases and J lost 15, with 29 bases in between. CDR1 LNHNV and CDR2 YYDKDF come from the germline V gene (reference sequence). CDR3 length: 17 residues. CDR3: CATSRPRSPSGPQIRFF. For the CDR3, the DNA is TGTGCCACCAGCAGACCGCGGTCCCCCTCCGGGCCCCAAATCCGGTTCTTC. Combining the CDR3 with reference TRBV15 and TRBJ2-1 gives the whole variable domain DAMVIQNPRYQVTQFGKPVTLSCSQTLNHNVMYWYQQKSSQAPKLLFHYYDKDFNNEADTPDNFQSRRPNTSFCFLDIRSPGLGDTAMYLCATSRPRSPSGPQIRFFGPGTRLTVL.

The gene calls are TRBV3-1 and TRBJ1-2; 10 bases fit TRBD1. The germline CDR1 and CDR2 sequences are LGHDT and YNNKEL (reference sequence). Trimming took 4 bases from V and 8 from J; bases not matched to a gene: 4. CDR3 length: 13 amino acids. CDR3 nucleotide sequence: TGTGCCAGCAGCCCTGGGACAGGGGCGGGCTACACCTTC. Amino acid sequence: CASSPGTGAGYTF. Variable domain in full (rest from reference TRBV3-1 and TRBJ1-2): DTAVSQTPKYLVTQMGNDKSIKCEQNLGHDTMYWYKQDSKKFLKIMFSYNNKELIINETVPNRFSPKSPDKAHLNLHINSLELGDSAVYFCASSPGTGAGYTFGSGTRLTVV.

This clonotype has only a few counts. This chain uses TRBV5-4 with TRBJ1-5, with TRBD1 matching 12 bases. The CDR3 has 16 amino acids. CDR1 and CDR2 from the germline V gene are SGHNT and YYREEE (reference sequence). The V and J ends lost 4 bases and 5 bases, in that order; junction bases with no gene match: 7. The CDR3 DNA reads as TGTGCCAGCAGCATTAGAGGGACAGGGGGCGATCAGCCCCAGCATTTT. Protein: CASSIRGTGGDQPQHF.

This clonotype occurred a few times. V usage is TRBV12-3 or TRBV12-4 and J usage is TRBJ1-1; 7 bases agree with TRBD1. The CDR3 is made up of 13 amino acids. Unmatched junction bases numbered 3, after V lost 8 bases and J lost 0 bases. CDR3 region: CASWDSVNTEAFF. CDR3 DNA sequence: TGTGCCAGCTGGGACAGCGTGAACACTGAAGCTTTCTTT.

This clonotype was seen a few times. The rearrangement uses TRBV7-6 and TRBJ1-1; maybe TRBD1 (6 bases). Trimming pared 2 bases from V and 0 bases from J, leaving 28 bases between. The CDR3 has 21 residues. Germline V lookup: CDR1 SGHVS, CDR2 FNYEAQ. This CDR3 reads CASSLKPYDHGGPSMNTEAFF. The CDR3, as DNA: TGTGCCAGCAGCTTAAAGCCCTACGACCACGGGGGCCCATCAATGAACACTGAAGCTTTCTTT.

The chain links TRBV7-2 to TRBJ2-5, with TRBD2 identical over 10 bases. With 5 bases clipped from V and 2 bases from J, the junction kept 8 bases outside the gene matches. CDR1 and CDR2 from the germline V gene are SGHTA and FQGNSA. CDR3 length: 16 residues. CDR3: CASSTSSGRPQETQYF. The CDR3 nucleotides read TGTGCCAGCAGCACCTCTAGCGGGAGACCACAAGAGACCCAGTACTTC.

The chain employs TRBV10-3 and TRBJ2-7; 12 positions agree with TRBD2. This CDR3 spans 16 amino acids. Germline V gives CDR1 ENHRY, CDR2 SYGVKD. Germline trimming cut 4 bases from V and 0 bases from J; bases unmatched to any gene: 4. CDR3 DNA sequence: TGTGCCATCAGTGTATTACTAGCGGGGGGCTCCTACGAGCAGTACTTC. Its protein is CAISVLLAGGSYEQYF.

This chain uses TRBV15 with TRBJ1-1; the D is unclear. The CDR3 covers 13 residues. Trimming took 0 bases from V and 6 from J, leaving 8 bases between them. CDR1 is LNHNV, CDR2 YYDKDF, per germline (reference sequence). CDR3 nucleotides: TGTGCCACCAGCAGAGAACCCCTCTCTGAAGCTTTCTTT. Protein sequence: CATSREPLSEAFF.